This TCR beta chain was documented in a study of cytomegalovirus exposure and HLA in healthy donors. The CDR3 extends over 15 amino acids. Germline V lookup: CDR1 SQVTM, CDR2 ANQGSEA. V gave up 5 bases and J gave up 7 bases; unmatched junction bases: 14. 13 Jbeta primers and 60 Vbeta primers were used for the PCR. TCRdb's copy holds only in-frame clones and misses some; the assay was immunoSEQ multiplex PCR. The data show some 180,000 clones, with 80% seen just once and 1.9% held by the top ten. Points from the study as a whole: Sequencing likely caused a cluster of highly shared sequence variants. Later examination showed HLA-associated TCR beta chains had greater clonal expansion than equally common others. Sequencing depth roughly uniform across donors was assumed in presence/absence analyses. Among immune exposure information, only CMV serostatus was available.

For this clone: Its antigen is still unknown.

Sequenced material: PBMCs. The sequence was collected from a woman aged 25 to 39 in good health and CMV-seronegative. The chain couples TRBV29-1 to TRBJ1-2; 9 positions agree with TRBD1. The CDR3: CSVRRQGDSQAGYTF. In nucleotides, the CDR3 is TGCAGCGTTAGAAGACAGGGGGATTCCCAGGCTGGCTACACCTTC. Full variable domain (remainder filled in from reference TRBV29-1 and TRBJ1-2): SAVISQKPSRDICQRGTSLTIQCQVDSQVTMMFWYRQQPGQSLTLIATANQGSEATYESGFVIDKFPISRPNLTFSTLTVSNMSPEDSSIYLCSVRRQGDSQAGYTFGSGTRLTVV.